The present entry profiles one T cell receptor (beta chain) with its context. The data belong to a study of blood T cells in healthy people across ages. CDR3 length equals 12 residues. In germline, CDR1 is SQVTM, CDR2 ANQGSEA. Between the trimmed V and J ends, which lost 4 bases and 6 bases, there was a span of 10 bases. A J-beta primer mix and a sample-barcoded 5' primer were used in a second PCR of about 7 to 12 cycles. TCRdb ran MiXCR on the 5' RACE reads and lists one entry per CDR3 protein. Among about 640,000 distinct CDR3 sequences listed, 45% to 65% were seen once. This rearrangement joins TRBV29-1 to TRBJ2-1; no clear D gene. The clonotype comes from a man aged 55 to 70 in good health. The sample taken for sequencing was blood. The CDR3 is CSVAKPGNEQFF. As DNA, the CDR3 is TGCAGCGTTGCCAAGCCAGGCAATGAGCAGTTCTTC.